This T cell receptor beta chain was captured by sequencing in a study of CD8+ T cells in alopecia areata. The wider study: In an open-label trial, patients got 5 to 10 mg tofacitinib twice daily.

Sequencing used cDNA as its template, made by extracting RNA and reverse transcribing it. The method was immunoSEQ multiplex PCR; TCRdb's version includes in-frame clones alone and lacks a portion of them. The sample yields about 220,000 clones, under 75% seen once. The trim removed 3 bases at V and 4 bases at J, leaving 9 bases unmatched. Per the germline V gene, CDR1 is SGHDT and CDR2 is YYEEEE. The CDR3 is 15 amino acids. Comments on this clone: What it binds is unknown.

Specified treatment: oral pan-JAK inhibitor, 5-10 mg twice daily. Overall study results and limits: For lesional scalp, especially alopecia totalis/universalis, clonality was higher than in normal scalp. Many expanded lesional clones stayed in scalp and blood while on tofacitinib. Under tofacitinib, fewer expanded CD8+ clones appeared among the top 100 scalp clones.

This sequence was found in a human donor with alopecia areata. The chain employs TRBV5-6 and TRBJ1-2, with 7 bases aligning to TRBD1. The material was CD4+ T cells sorted from blood, obtained at week 4, from a patient treated with tofacitinib. The CDR3 reads CASSSRQGNIYGYTF. CDR3 in DNA: TGTGCCAGCAGCTCTCGACAGGGAAACATCTATGGCTACACCTTC.